This T cell receptor (beta chain) is from a study of blood T cell repertoires in COVID-19. Study information: From the United States, Italy and Spain came samples of acute and convalescent COVID-19. T cells, B-cell-depleted T cells, or PBMCs supplied cDNA or gDNA.

Germline values: CDR1 LNHDA, CDR2 SQIVND (reference sequence). Trimming took 5 bases from V and 5 from J, leaving 9 bases between them. CDR3 size: 12 residues. TCRdb keeps only in-frame clones here, not all; method: immunoSEQ multiplex PCR. The sample contains 230,000 or so clones, almost 90% of which appear only once. Clinical history reported by participants formed the basis on which cohorts were assigned. The material sequenced was PBMCs or T cells enriched from blood (not recorded which). This clonotype was sampled from a woman aged 45-65 years with acute COVID-19. J is TRBJ1-1 and V is TRBV19; D might be TRBD1 (6 bases). The CDR3 DNA reads TGTGCCAGTAGTGCAGGGGAAACTGAAGCTTTCTTT. Protein: CASSAGETEAFF.